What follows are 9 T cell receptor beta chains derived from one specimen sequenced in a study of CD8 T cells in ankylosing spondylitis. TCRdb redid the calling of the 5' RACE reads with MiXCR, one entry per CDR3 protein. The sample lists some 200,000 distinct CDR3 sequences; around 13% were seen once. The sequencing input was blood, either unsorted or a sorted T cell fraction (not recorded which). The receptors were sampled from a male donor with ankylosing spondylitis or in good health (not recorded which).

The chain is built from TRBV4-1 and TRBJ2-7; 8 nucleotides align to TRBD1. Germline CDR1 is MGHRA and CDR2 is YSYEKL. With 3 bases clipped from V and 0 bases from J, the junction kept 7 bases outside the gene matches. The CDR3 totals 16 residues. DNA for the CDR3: TGCGCCAGCAGCCACCCCTCGACAGGGGTCTCCTACGAGCAGTACTTC. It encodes CASSHPSTGVSYEQYF.

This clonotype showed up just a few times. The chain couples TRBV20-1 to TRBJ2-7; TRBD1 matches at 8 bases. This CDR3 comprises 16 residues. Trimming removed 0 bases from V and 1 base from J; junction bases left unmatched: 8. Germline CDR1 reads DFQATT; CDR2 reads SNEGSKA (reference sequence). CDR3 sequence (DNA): TGCAGTGCTAGAGATTTAGCGACAGGGGTGTCCTACGAGCAGTACTTC. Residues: CSARDLATGVSYEQYF.

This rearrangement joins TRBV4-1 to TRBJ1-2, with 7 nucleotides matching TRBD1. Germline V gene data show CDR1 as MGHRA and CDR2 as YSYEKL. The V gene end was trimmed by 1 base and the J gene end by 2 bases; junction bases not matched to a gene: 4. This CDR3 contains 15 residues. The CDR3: CASSQAQTGNYGYTF. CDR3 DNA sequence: TGCGCCAGCAGCCAAGCCCAGACAGGGAACTATGGCTACACCTTC.

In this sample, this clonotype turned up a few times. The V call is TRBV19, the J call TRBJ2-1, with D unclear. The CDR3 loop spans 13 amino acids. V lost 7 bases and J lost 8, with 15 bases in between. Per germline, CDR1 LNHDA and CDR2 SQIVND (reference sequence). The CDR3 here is CASTPRVADEQFF. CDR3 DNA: TGTGCCAGTACTCCTCGGGTCGCAGATGAGCAGTTCTTC.

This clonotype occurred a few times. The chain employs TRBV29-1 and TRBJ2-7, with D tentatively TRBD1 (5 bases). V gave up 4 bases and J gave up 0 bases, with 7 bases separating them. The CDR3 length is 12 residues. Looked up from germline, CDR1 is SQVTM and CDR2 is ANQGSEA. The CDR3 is CSVVGHSYEQYF. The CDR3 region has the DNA TGCAGCGTTGTAGGACACTCCTACGAGCAGTACTTC.

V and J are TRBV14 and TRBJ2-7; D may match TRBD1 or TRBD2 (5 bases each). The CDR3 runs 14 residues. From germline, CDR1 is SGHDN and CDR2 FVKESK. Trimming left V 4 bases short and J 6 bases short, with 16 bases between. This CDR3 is CASSRRDGPSEQYF. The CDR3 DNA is TGTGCCAGCAGCCGTAGGGACGGCCCAAGCGAGCAGTACTTC.

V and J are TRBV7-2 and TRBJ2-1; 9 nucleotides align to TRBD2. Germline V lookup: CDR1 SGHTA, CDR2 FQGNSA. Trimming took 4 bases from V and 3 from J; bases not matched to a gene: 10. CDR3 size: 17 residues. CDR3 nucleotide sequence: TGTGCCAGCAGCTCGTCACTAGCGGGTACCTTCTACAATGAGCAGTTCTTC. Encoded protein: CASSSSLAGTFYNEQFF.

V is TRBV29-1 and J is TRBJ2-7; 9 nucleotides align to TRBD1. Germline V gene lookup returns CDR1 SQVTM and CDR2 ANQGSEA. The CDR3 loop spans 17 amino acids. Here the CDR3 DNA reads TGCAGAGCCGCGACAAACAAGGTACAGGGGGCAAGCTACGAGCAGTACTTC. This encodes CRAATNKVQGASYEQYF.

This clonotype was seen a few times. CDR3: CATSWVQGAEETQYF. The CDR3 nucleotides read TGTGCCACCTCGTGGGTACAGGGAGCGGAAGAGACCCAGTACTTC. This rearrangement joins TRBV24-1 to TRBJ2-5, with a weak D call TRBD1 (6 bases). The CDR3 consists of 15 residues. Germline V CDR1 and CDR2: KGHDR, SFDVKD. V lost 9 bases and J lost 3, with 19 bases in between.